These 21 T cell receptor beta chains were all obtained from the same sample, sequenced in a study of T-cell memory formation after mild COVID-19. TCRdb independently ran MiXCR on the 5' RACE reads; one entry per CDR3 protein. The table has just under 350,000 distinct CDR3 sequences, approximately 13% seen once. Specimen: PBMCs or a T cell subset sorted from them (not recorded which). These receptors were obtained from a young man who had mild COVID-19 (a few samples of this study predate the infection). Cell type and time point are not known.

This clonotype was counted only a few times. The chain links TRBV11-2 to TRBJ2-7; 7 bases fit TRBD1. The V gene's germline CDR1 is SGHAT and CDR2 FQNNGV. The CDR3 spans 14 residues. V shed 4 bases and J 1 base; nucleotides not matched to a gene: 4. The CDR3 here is CASSSGTDSYEQYV. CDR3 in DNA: TGTGCCAGCAGCTCCGGGACAGATTCCTACGAGCAGTACGTC.

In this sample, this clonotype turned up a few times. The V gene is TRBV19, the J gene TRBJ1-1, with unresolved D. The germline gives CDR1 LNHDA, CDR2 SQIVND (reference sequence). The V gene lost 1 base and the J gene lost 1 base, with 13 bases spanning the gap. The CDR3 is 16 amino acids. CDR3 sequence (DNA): TGTGCCAGTAGTATAGCCGCTCGCCTCAGGAACACTGAAGCTTTCTTT. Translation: CASSIAARLRNTEAFF. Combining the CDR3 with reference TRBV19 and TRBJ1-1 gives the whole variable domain DGGITQSPKYLFRKEGQNVTLSCEQNLNHDAMYWYRQDPGQGLRLIYYSQIVNDFQKGDIAEGYSVSREKKESFPLTVTSAQKNPTAFYLCASSIAARLRNTEAFFGQGTRLTVV.

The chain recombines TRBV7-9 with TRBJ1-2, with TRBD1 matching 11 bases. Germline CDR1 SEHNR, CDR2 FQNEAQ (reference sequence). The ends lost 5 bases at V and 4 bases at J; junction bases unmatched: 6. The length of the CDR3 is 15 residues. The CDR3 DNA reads TGTGCCAGCAGCGCCGGACAGGGGGCTTTCTATGGCTACACCTTC. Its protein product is CASSAGQGAFYGYTF.

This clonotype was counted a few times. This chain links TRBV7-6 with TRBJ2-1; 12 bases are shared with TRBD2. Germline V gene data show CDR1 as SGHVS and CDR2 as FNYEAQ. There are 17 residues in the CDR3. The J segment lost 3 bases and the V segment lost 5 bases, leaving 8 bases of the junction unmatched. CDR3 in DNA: TGTGCCAGCAGCCACGGGGGACTAGCGGGCCTCTACAATGAGCAGTTCTTC. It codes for CASSHGGLAGLYNEQFF. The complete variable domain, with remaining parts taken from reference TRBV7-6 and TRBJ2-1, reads GAGVSQSPRYKVTKRGQDVALRCDPISGHVSLYWYRQALGQGPEFLTYFNYEAQQDKSGLPNDRFSAERPEGSISTLTIQRTEQRDSAMYRCASSHGGLAGLYNEQFFGPGTRLTVL.

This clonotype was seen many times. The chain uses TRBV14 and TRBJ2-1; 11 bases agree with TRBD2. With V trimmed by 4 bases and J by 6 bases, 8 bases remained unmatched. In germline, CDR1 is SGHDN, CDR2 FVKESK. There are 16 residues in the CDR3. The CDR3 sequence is CASSRGLLAGANEQFF. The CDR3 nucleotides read TGTGCCAGCAGCCGAGGGTTACTAGCGGGGGCCAATGAGCAGTTCTTC.

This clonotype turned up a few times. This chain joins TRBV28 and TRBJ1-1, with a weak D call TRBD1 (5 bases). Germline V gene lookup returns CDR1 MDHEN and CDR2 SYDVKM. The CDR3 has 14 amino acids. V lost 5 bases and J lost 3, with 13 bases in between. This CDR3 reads CASSPGGSDTEAFF. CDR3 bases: TGTGCCAGCAGTCCCGGGGGGTCAGACACTGAAGCTTTCTTT. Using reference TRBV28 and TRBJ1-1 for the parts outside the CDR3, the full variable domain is DVKVTQSSRYLVKRTGEKVFLECVQDMDHENMFWYRQDPGLGLRLIYFSYDVKMKEKGDIPEGYSVSREKKERFSLILESASTNQTSMYLCASSPGGSDTEAFFGQGTRLTVV.

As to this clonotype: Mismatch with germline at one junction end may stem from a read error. DNA of the CDR3: TGCAGTGCTAGAAGGATCGGAAATGTTTTTGGGAACACTGAAGCTTTATTT. Its protein is CSARRIGNVFGNTEALF. The V and J genes are TRBV20-1 and TRBJ1-1; no clear D gene. Per germline, CDR1 DFQATT and CDR2 SNEGSKA (reference sequence). The CDR3 extends over 17 amino acids.

CDR3 in amino acids: CSVIGDYGYTF. The CDR3 nucleotides are TGCAGCGTTATTGGAGACTATGGCTACACCTTC. The chain uses TRBV29-1 and TRBJ1-2; D call uncertain. Trimming shortened V by 5 bases and J by 3 bases, and 7 bases separated the two germline ends. The V gene's germline CDR1 is SQVTM and CDR2 ANQGSEA. CDR3 length equals 11 residues.

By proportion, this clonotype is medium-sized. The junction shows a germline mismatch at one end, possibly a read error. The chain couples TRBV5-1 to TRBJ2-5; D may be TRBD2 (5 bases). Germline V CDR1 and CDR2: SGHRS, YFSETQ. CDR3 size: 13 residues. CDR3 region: CASSLEGQETQYF. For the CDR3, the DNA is TGTGCCAGCAGCTTAGAGGGCCAAGAGACCCAGTACTTC.

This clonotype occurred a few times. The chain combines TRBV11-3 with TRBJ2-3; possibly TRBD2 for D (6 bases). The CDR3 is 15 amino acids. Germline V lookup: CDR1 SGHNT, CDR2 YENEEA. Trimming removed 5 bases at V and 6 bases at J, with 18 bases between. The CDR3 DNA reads TGTGCCAGCAGCCCAGCGGGCCAGGGCCGCGATACGCAGTATTTT. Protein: CASSPAGQGRDTQYF.

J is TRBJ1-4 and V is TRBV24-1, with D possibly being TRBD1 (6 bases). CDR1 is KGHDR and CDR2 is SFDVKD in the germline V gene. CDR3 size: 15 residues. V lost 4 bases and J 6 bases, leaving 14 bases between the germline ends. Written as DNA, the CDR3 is TGTGCCACCAGTGACAGGGGAAAGACTGATGAAAAACTGTTTTTT. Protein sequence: CATSDRGKTDEKLFF.

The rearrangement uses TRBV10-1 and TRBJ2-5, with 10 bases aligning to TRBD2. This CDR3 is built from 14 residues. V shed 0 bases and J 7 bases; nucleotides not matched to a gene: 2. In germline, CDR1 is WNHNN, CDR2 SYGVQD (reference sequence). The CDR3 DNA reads TGCGCCAGCAGTGAGTCAGTAGCGGGGGGGACCCAGTACTTC. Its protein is CASSESVAGGTQYF.

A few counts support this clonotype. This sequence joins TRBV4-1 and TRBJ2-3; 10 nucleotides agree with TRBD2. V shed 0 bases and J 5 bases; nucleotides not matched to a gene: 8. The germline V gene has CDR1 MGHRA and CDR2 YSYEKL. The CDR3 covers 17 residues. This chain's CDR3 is CASSQDLSGGALDTQYF. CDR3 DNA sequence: TGCGCCAGCAGCCAAGATCTAAGCGGGGGGGCCTTAGATACGCAGTATTTT.

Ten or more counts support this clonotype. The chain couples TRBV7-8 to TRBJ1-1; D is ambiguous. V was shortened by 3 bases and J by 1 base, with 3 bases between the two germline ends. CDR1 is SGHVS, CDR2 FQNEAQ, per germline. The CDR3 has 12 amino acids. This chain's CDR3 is CASSLKNTEAFF. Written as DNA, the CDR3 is TGTGCCAGCAGCTTGAAGAACACTGAAGCTTTCTTT.

The CDR3 loop is CASSEGARLTF. DNA of the CDR3: TGTGCCAGCAGTGAAGGGGCGCGCCTGACTTTC. This rearrangement joins TRBV25-1 to TRBJ2-6; a weak D match, TRBD1 (5 bases). The CDR3 length is 11 residues. V dropped 2 bases and J dropped 15 bases, with 8 bases sitting between them. CDR1 and CDR2 from the germline V gene are MGHDK and SYGVNS.

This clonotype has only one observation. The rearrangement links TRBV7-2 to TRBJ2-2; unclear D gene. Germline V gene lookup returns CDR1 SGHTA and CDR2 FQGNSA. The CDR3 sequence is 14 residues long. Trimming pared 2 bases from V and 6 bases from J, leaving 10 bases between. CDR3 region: CASSLIGAAGELFF. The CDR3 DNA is TGTGCCAGCAGCTTAATTGGAGCCGCCGGGGAGCTGTTTTTT.

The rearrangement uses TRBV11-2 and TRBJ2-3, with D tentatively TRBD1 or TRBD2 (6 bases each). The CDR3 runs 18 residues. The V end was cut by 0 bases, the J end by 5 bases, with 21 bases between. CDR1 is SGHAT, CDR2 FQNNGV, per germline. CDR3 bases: TGTGCCAGCAGCTTAGATGGTCCTCGGGGGCCTTCCGGAGATACGCAGTATTTT. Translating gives CASSLDGPRGPSGDTQYF.

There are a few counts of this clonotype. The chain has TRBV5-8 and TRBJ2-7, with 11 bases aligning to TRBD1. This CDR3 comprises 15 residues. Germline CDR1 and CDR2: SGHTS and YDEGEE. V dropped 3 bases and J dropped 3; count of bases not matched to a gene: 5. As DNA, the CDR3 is TGTGCCAGCAGCTCCCGGGACAGGGGGGTCTACGAGCAGTACGTC. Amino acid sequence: CASSSRDRGVYEQYV.

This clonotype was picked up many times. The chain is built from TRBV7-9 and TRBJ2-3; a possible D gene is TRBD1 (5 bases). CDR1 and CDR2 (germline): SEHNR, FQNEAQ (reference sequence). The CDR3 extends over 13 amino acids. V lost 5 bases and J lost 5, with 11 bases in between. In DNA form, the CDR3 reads TGTGCCAGCAGCGCGCAGGGTGGAGATACGCAGTATTTT. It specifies CASSAQGGDTQYF.

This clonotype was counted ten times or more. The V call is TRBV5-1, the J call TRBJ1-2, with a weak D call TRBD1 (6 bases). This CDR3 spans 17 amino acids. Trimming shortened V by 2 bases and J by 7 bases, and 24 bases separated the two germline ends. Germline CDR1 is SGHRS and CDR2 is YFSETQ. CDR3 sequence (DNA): TGCGCCAGCAGCTTACGGGGGCCTCGATCGATAGAGGGTGGCTACACCTTC. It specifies CASSLRGPRSIEGGYTF. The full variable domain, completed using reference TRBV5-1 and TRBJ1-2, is KAGVTQTPRYLIKTRGQQVTLSCSPISGHRSVSWYQQTPGQGLQFLFEYFSETQRNKGNFPGRFSGRQFSNSRSEMNVSTLELGDSALYLCASSLRGPRSIEGGYTFGSGTRLTVV.

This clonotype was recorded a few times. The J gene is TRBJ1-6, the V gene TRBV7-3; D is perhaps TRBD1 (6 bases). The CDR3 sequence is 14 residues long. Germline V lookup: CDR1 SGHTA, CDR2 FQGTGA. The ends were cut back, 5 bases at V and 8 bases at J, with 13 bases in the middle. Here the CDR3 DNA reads TGTGCCAGCAGCCCCAGGGGAGTAGATTCACCCCTCCACTTT. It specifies CASSPRGVDSPLHF.